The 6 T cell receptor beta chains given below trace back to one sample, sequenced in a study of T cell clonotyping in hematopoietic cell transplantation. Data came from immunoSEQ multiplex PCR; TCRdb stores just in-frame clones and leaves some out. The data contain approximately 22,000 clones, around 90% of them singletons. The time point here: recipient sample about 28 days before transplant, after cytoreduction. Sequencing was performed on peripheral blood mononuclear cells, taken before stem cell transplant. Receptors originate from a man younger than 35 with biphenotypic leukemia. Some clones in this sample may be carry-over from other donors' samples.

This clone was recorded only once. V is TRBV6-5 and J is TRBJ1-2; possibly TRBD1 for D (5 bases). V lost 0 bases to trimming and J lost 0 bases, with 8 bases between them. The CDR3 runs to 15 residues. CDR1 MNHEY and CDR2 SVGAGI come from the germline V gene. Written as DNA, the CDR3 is TGTGCCAGCAGTTACTCGGGCAGGGCTAACTATGGCTACACCTTC. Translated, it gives CASSYSGRANYGYTF.

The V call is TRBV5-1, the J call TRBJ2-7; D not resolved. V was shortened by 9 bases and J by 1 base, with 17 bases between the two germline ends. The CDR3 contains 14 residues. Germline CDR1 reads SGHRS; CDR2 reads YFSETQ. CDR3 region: CAISLHNLSYEQYF. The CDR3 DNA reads TGCGCCATTTCCCTACACAACCTTTCCTACGAGCAGTACTTC.

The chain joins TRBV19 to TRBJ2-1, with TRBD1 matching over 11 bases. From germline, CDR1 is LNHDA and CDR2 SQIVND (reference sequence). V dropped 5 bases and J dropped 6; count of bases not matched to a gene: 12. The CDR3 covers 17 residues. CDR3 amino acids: CASSWGQGVLATNEQFF. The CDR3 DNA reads TGTGCCAGTAGTTGGGGACAGGGGGTACTAGCGACCAATGAGCAGTTCTTC.

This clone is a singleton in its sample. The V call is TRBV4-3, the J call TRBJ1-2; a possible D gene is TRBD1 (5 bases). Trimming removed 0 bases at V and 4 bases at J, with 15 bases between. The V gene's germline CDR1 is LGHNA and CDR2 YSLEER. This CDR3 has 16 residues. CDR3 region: CASSQDGGDWGYGYTF. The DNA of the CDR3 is TGCGCCAGCAGCCAAGATGGGGGGGATTGGGGCTATGGCTACACCTTC.

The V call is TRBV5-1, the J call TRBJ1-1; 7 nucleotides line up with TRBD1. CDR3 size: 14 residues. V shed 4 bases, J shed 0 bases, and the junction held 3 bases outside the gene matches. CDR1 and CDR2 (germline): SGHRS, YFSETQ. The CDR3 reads CASSGGQMNTEAFF. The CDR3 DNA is TGCGCCAGCAGCGGGGGACAGATGAACACTGAAGCTTTCTTT.

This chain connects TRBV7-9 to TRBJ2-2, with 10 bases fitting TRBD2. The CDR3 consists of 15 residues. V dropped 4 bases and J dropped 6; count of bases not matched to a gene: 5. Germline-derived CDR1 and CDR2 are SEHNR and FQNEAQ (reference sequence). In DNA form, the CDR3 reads TGTGCCAGCAGCTCTGGGACTAGCGTTGCCGGGGAGCTGTTTTTT. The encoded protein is CASSSGTSVAGELFF.